This T cell receptor beta chain derives from a study of cytomegalovirus exposure and HLA in healthy donors. Broader study findings: Segments of the TCR beta V type were, in most cases, productive about 90% or about 30% of the time in an earlier analysis.

About this clone: Its antigen is not identified.

Between the trimmed V and J ends, which lost 2 bases and 0 bases, there was a span of 8 bases. The CDR3 is made up of 15 amino acids. Per the germline V gene, CDR1 is MDHEN and CDR2 is SYDVKM. The study ran its PCR with 60 Vbeta and 13 Jbeta primers. The assay was immunoSEQ multiplex PCR, and TCRdb's table has in-frame clones only and misses some. Counted here are about 100,000 clones, approximately 76% occurring once; the ten biggest clones make up roughly 20%. V gene TRBV28 combines with J gene TRBJ1-3; no firm D call. The sequencing sample was made of PBMCs. This clonotype originated in an older woman in good health and CMV-seropositive. CDR3 region: CASSLAGPSGNTIYF. CDR3 DNA sequence: TGTGCCAGCAGTTTAGCCGGTCCCTCTGGAAACACCATATATTTT.